The 17 T cell receptor beta chains below all came from one sample that was sequenced in a study of CD8 T cells in ankylosing spondylitis (dated by TCRdb to 2017 to 2019). Broader findings and caveats from the paper: A TCR beta motif of fewer than 10 highly homologous amino acid variants appeared characteristic of blood from ankylosing spondylitis patients.

Library construction relied on 5' RACE. The sequencer listed for this sample is Illumina HiSeq 2500. TCRdb took the public reads, trimmed them with fastp at Q25, ran MiXCR for clone calling and kept in-frame beta chains. For every CDR3 protein sequence, its rows merge into one entry that carries the most common genes and DNA. In this sample the table shows 750,000 to 850,000 distinct CDR3 sequences, roughly 12% of which occur a single time. 0.51% of the sample rests with the top ten. What these receptors recognize is not known. The sequenced sample consisted of blood, either unsorted or a sorted T cell fraction (not recorded which). The receptors originated from a male donor with ankylosing spondylitis.

The chain couples TRBV13 to TRBJ2-5; weak D call: TRBD2 (7 bases). Germline V gene sequence: CDR1 PRHDT, CDR2 FYEKMQ (reference sequence). The V gene lost 4 bases and the J gene lost 0 bases, with 18 bases spanning the gap. The CDR3 has 17 residues. For the CDR3, the DNA is TGTGCCAGCAGCTCAGCGGGACATAGCTTGTACCAAGAGACCCAGTACTTC. This codes for CASSSAGHSLYQETQYF.

This clonotype was recorded at least ten times. This chain links TRBV7-9 with TRBJ1-2; 7 bases align to TRBD1. Germline V lookup: CDR1 SEHNR, CDR2 FQNEAQ (reference sequence). This CDR3 comprises 14 residues. V lost 10 bases to trimming and J lost 6 bases; unmatched junction nucleotides: 14. CDR3 DNA: TGTGCCACCGGAAAAGGGACAGCTTGGAATGGCTACACCTTC. Its protein is CATGKGTAWNGYTF.

This clonotype showed up many times. This chain connects TRBV5-1 to TRBJ2-7, with 7 bases lining up with TRBD1. From germline, CDR1 is SGHRS and CDR2 YFSETQ. This CDR3 is built from 13 residues. V shed 2 bases and J 5 bases; nucleotides not matched to a gene: 4. The CDR3 protein is CASSLDRANEQYF. CDR3 in DNA: TGCGCCAGCAGCTTAGACAGGGCGAACGAGCAGTACTTC. Full variable domain (remainder filled in from reference TRBV5-1 and TRBJ2-7): KAGVTQTPRYLIKTRGQQVTLSCSPISGHRSVSWYQQTPGQGLQFLFEYFSETQRNKGNFPGRFSGRQFSNSRSEMNVSTLELGDSALYLCASSLDRANEQYFGPGTRLTVT.

This clonotype has at least ten counts. The genes are TRBV4-1 and TRBJ1-1, with D perhaps TRBD1 (5 bases). The V end was cut by 5 bases, the J end by 4 bases, with 20 bases between. Per the germline V gene, CDR1 is MGHRA and CDR2 is YSYEKL. The CDR3 is made up of 16 amino acids. CDR3 amino acids: CASSDVGRRRGTEAFF. The CDR3 coding sequence is TGCGCCAGCAGCGATGTGGGCCGAAGGAGGGGCACTGAAGCTTTCTTT.

This clonotype has just a few counts. The chain links TRBV7-2 to TRBJ2-3; 8 bases fit TRBD2. The CDR3 totals 15 residues. Germline V gene sequence: CDR1 SGHTA, CDR2 FQGNSA. With 5 bases clipped from V and 3 bases from J, the junction kept 7 bases outside the gene matches. The CDR3 protein is CASSLPASGTDTQYF. DNA for the CDR3: TGTGCCAGCAGCCTTCCCGCTAGCGGGACAGATACGCAGTATTTT.

In this sample, this clonotype turned up a few times. V is TRBV11-2 and J is TRBJ2-3, with 9 bases aligning to TRBD2. This CDR3 is built from 15 residues. Germline V gene sequence: CDR1 SGHAT, CDR2 FQNNGV. The J segment lost 0 bases and the V segment lost 5 bases, leaving 3 bases of the junction unmatched. This CDR3 is CASSPSGISTDTQYF. CDR3 DNA sequence: TGTGCCAGCAGCCCTAGCGGGATAAGCACAGATACGCAGTATTTT.

The CDR3 bases are TGTGCCAGCAGAGGGGTTCTTGAGCAGTTCTTC. As protein: CASRGVLEQFF. The gene calls are TRBV12-3 or TRBV12-4 and TRBJ2-1, with a weak D call TRBD1 (5 bases). CDR3 length equals 11 residues. V was cut by 6 bases and J by 9 bases, with 9 bases left in between.

The chain employs TRBV6-5 and TRBJ2-3; TRBD1 might be the D (5 bases). This CDR3 comprises 14 residues. Germline V gene sequence: CDR1 MNHEY, CDR2 SVGAGI. V gave up 3 bases and J gave up 7 bases, with 14 bases separating them. The CDR3 DNA sequence: TGTGCCAGCAGTTATGGCAGGGAATATTATACGCAGTATTTT. Its protein is CASSYGREYYTQYF.

This clonotype was found a few times. The J gene is TRBJ2-7, the V gene TRBV4-3; D may correspond to TRBD1 or TRBD2 (5 bases each). Germline V gene lookup returns CDR1 LGHNA and CDR2 YSLEER. This CDR3 has 15 residues. V dropped 1 base and J dropped 0 bases, with 10 bases sitting between them. This CDR3 is CASSQGPGTSYEQYF. The CDR3 DNA reads as TGCGCCAGCAGCCAAGGACCCGGGACCTCCTACGAGCAGTACTTC.

This chain links TRBV4-3 with TRBJ1-2, with D unclear. Per germline, CDR1 LGHNA and CDR2 YSLEER. The V and J ends lost 0 bases and 2 bases respectively, with 13 bases between them. The length of the CDR3 is 16 residues. The CDR3 DNA is TGCGCCAGCAGCCAAGATCGCCCAGACTCAAACTATGGCTACACCTTC. Translated: CASSQDRPDSNYGYTF.

This clonotype appeared a few times. The chain carries TRBV20-1 and TRBJ2-1, with 11 positions matching TRBD1. CDR3 length: 13 residues. Trimming at V came to 1 base and at J to 9 bases, leaving 2 bases not matched to a gene. Per the germline V gene, CDR1 is DFQATT and CDR2 is SNEGSKA (reference sequence). CDR3 sequence: CSARGTGGGEQFF. CDR3 DNA sequence: TGCAGTGCTAGAGGGACAGGGGGCGGTGAGCAGTTCTTC.

This clonotype appeared a few times. The CDR3 DNA follows: TGCAGCGTTGATCCCCAGGGCGGCGAGCAGTACTTC. It is translated as CSVDPQGGEQYF. V and J are TRBV29-1 and TRBJ2-7, with D possibly matching TRBD1 (5 bases). V was trimmed by 3 bases and J by 6 bases, leaving 12 bases between them. CDR3 length: 12 residues. Germline CDR1 is SQVTM and CDR2 is ANQGSEA.

The chain couples TRBV6-1 to TRBJ1-5, with 7 nucleotides matching TRBD1. Germline values: CDR1 MNHNS, CDR2 SASEGT. J gave up 9 bases and V 5 bases, and 7 bases lay outside the gene matches. The CDR3 length is 13 residues. The CDR3 coding sequence is TGTGCCAGCAGTCGACAGGGCGCCATGCCCCAGCATTTT. This encodes CASSRQGAMPQHF.

The genes are TRBV20-1 and TRBJ1-5, with 8 bases that match TRBD1. Germline CDR1 and CDR2: DFQATT and SNEGSKA (reference sequence). Losses at the gene ends were 3 bases for V and 10 bases for J; bases not matched to a gene: 8. The CDR3 extends over 13 amino acids. The CDR3 sequence: CSARAGTGDPQHF. The CDR3 DNA sequence: TGCAGTGCTAGGGCCGGGACAGGAGACCCCCAGCATTTT.

This clonotype was detected ten times or more. The rearrangement joins TRBV6-5 to TRBJ1-1; possibly TRBD1 for D (6 bases). This CDR3 has 14 amino acids. The V end was cut by 4 bases, the J end by 5 bases, with 14 bases between. Looked up from germline, CDR1 is MNHEY and CDR2 is SVGAGI. CDR3 sequence reads: CASSSSRGGTEAFF. The CDR3 DNA sequence: TGTGCCAGCAGTTCATCCAGGGGAGGAACTGAAGCTTTCTTT.

This clonotype was seen at least ten times. The chain joins TRBV7-8 to TRBJ2-2; TRBD2 might be the D (6 bases). The germline CDR1 and CDR2 sequences are SGHVS and FQNEAQ. The ends were cut back, 11 bases at V and 0 bases at J, with 13 bases in the middle. The CDR3 sequence is 14 residues long. The CDR3 sequence: CACRGATNTGELFF. As DNA, the CDR3 is TGTGCCTGCCGCGGGGCTACGAACACCGGGGAGCTGTTTTTT.

This clonotype came up many times. This sequence joins TRBV9 and TRBJ2-5, with no clear D. Germline CDR1 is SGDLS and CDR2 is YYNGEE. V was shortened by 4 bases and J by 7 bases, with 14 bases between the two germline ends. CDR3 length equals 13 residues. The CDR3 DNA follows: TGTGCCAGCAGCTTAGGACGTCTGAGGACCCAGTACTTC. This sequence encodes CASSLGRLRTQYF.